This T cell receptor (beta chain) was profiled in a study of T cell responses to AZD1222 COVID-19 vaccine. As concerns this clone: Its antigen is undetermined.

Germline V gene sequence: CDR1 KGHSH, CDR2 LQKENI. The CDR3 contains 14 residues. The V gene lost 0 bases and the J gene lost 4 bases, with 9 bases spanning the gap. General study results and limits: Breadth and depth of Spike-specific TCRs rose after two AZD1222 doses. Clonal diversity may have been underestimated in mostly white British donors.

TCRdb's copy holds only in-frame clones and misses some; the assay was immunoSEQ multiplex PCR. The sample shows under 200,000 clones, approximately 93% of them seen only once. V usage is TRBV18 and J usage is TRBJ1-1; no definite D call. This receptor was identified in an adult in good health. The specimen comprised peripheral blood, sampled on day 0 of AZD1222 vaccination. CDR3 amino acids: CASSPPAPSTEAFF. CDR3 nucleotide sequence: TGTGCCAGCTCACCACCCGCCCCCAGCACTGAAGCTTTCTTT.